The source of this TCR beta chain is a study of T cells in Graves' hyperthyroidism and ophthalmopathy. TCR beta CDR3 region amplification was performed from RNA transcripts. First-round RT-PCR targeting the TCR CDR3 was performed with the HTBI primer set. TCRdb called the multiplex PCR reads again in MiXCR, with one record for every CDR3 protein. This sample carries about 360,000 distinct CDR3 sequences, around 13% of them seen once, and the ten largest clones take 9.2%. The V gene's germline CDR1 is LNHNV and CDR2 YYDKDF (reference sequence). The CDR3 length is 15 residues. Comment on this clonotype: A read error may explain this, as a much larger clone is one base away.

The sequenced material came from blood. The chain combines TRBV15 with TRBJ1-1; D gene unclear. This TCR was sampled from a woman aged 18 to 35 with Graves' hyperthyroidism. CDR3 DNA sequence: TGTGCCATCAGCAGAGATATACAGACGAACACTGAAGCTTTCTTT. Protein product: CAISRDIQTNTEAFF.